This T cell receptor beta chain was profiled in a study of cytomegalovirus exposure and HLA in healthy donors (dated by TCRdb to 2015 to 2018). General notes on the study: According to an earlier analysis of several hundred of the donors, roughly 180 million T cells yielded roughly 100 million unique TCR beta sequences and about 280 Gb of sequence data. An early release covering just under 650 HLA-typed donors comprised about 300 gigabases of sequencing data and about 90 million unique TCR sequences. Of the roughly 400 genotyped donors, about 80% fell in the genetic ancestry cluster associated with self-reported Caucasian donors. The study aimed to test whether cataloging public T cell receptors could reveal signatures of past pathogen exposure. The T cell repertoires of several hundred subjects were profiled by immunosequencing and related to cytomegalovirus serostatus. Along with the approximately 650-subject first cohort, a separate validation cohort of more than 90 different subjects was used. The study combined high-throughput TCR immunosequencing, statistical association of individual TCRs with disease status, and machine learning to predict cytomegalovirus infection status. A later analysis re-analyzed previously published TCR beta repertoires from 660 or so donors and added high-resolution HLA genotyping to study TCR occurrence patterns. The later analysis used no new phenotypic data to find candidate immune exposures, relying instead on TCR beta sequences and their occurrence across donors. An earlier analysis of several hundred of the donors applied high-throughput TCR beta sequencing to assess whether each TCR beta V gene segment acted as functional or pseudogenic. Alongside the repertoire data, information on donor age, sex, ethnicity and CMV serostatus was compiled. In a later genetic analysis, genome-wide SNP genotypes for 398 of the 666 donors were used, and that subset was treated as a discovery cohort. Every repertoire in the discovery cohort had been generated on one and the same sequencing platform. Both class I and class II loci were covered by HLA typing, at four-digit resolution. Typing coverage differed by locus: A, B, C, DRB1 and DQB1 were typed in about 620-630 donors, DQA1 in 500 to 550, DPA1 in around 600, and DPB1 in roughly 450. Several DR-DQ haplotypes were handled as single units for association and clustering because linkage in the cohort was strong. Among several hundred genotyped donors of the cohort, an average of about 220,000 unique TCR beta nucleotide sequences was sequenced per donor, of which about 18% were non-productive. What the study reported, not specific to this receptor: It was suggested by the authors that the approach could potentially be generalized to other disease states and immunological phenotypes. This cohort had only TCR beta chains sequenced, and the lack of alpha or paired-chain data limited which features could be detected. A later analysis associated around 16,000 TCR beta sequences with specific HLA alleles at a false discovery rate of 0.05. While some public TCRs were present in many individuals, most TCR sequences turned up only very rarely across donors. A later analysis reported that several top co-occurrence clusters appeared linked to parvovirus B19, influenza, CMV and Epstein-Barr virus. A further reported finding was that TCR beta sequences accurately predicted the HLA-A and HLA-B alleles for most subjects in the first cohort. In an earlier analysis of several hundred of the donors, most TCR beta V segments were observed in productive rearrangements about 90% or about 30% of the time, broadly matching IMGT annotations. HLA typing was unavailable for some donors at each locus, so association tests used only the typed subset. When HLA alleles, especially DR and DQ, strongly co-occurred, attributing TCR associations to individual alleles was difficult. A later genetic analysis reported fewer N-insertions in productive TCRs among donors in an Asian-associated ancestry cluster than the approximately 700-donor mean. A later analysis found that HLA-associated TCR beta chains were more clonally expanded and had lower generation probabilities than equally common non-associated chains. For the cohort, immune exposure information was limited to CMV serostatus. The sequencing pipeline was judged likely to have produced a cluster of highly shared sequence variants as a technical artifact. An association between a missense DCLRE1C variant and V-gene and J-gene trimming of TCR beta chains was found in a later genetic analysis and replicated in an independent cohort. According to a later analysis, most CMV-associated TCR beta chains appeared to be HLA-restricted, and the HLA associations seemed to be driven largely by CMV exposure. In the study, around 160 TCR beta chains were listed as associated with cytomegalovirus. Correlated functional status among segregating V segments might be attributable to linkage disequilibrium, but an unknown experimental factor could not be ruled out. Some IMGT-functional V segments, including TRBV6-2 and TRBV6-3, could not be distinguished by the 87-base-pair reads and were therefore excluded. The earlier analysis of 587 of the donors excluded around 17 rarely observed V segments, including chromosome 9 orphons, because counts were too low. The presence/absence analyses assumed that sequencing depth was roughly uniform across donors, and that assumption may not be true. According to a later analysis, TCR association rates differed among HLA loci, with DRB1 alleles showing the most associated TCRs and HLA-C alleles showing the fewest. Cytomegalovirus status was reported to be diagnosed by the classifier with high specificity and sensitivity in both the original and validation cohorts. In vitro tests confirmed that three of the cytomegalovirus-associated TCR beta chains recognize cytomegalovirus antigens.

The cohort comprised 666 healthy bone marrow donors. At the time of sampling, every cohort member was nominally healthy, though immune exposures that went unrecorded were likely present. The donor was CMV seronegative and was included in the group of 352 seronegative cohort members. Every donor gave a peripheral blood sample, and the peripheral blood mononuclear cells from that sample were used for TCR beta sequencing. Genomic DNA extraction from the blood cell samples was performed with the Qiagen DNeasy Blood Extraction Kit. The protocol used for the library was the immunoSEQ multiplex PCR assay. For the multiplex PCR, a mixture combining 60 forward primers for TCR Vbeta segments and 13 reverse primers for TCR Jbeta segments was used. The CDR3 region of rearranged TCR beta genes was amplified from genomic DNA with a multiplex PCR assay. The amplified TCR beta libraries were sequenced on the Illumina HiSeq System as 87-base-pair reads. Under the source paper's analysis protocol: A later analysis counted tens of millions of unique TCR beta chains across the 666 repertoires, and roughly 9.9 million of these chains were shared by at least two donors. A nearest-neighbor algorithm error-corrected the raw reads and collapsed the reads into unique sequences, merging closely related sequences to remove PCR and sequencing errors. To assign V, D and J gene segments, CDR3 sequences were aligned to IMGT reference sequences. For a sequence to be retained, at least a six-nucleotide match to both a V gene segment and a J gene segment was required. A rearrangement counted as productive if the CDR3 had no stop codons and remained in frame with V and J, and every other rearrangement counted as non-productive. CDR3 was defined according to IMGT convention as the region running from the second conserved V-encoded cysteine to the conserved J-encoded phenylalanine. The earlier analysis of roughly 590 of the donors excluded any sequence lacking an unambiguous match to a single V gene segment. In an earlier analysis of 587 of the donors, V segments were called functional above 56.7% productive rearrangements and were called segregating when the between-donor standard deviation exceeded 5%. A statistical classification framework was built for diagnosing cytomegalovirus status from the catalog of TCR beta chain sequences. In a later analysis, TCR nucleotide sequences were compared against IMGT/GENE-DB human TR gene sequences so that V and J genes could be assigned. In a later analysis, CDR3 sequences and most-parsimonious VDJ recombination scenarios were assigned using the TCRdist pipeline. In a later analysis, each TCR beta chain was defined by its CDR3 amino acid sequence together with its V-gene family, and reads lacking a unique V-gene family were excluded. A later analysis removed 500 to 650 highly shared, low-generation-probability nucleotide sequences to deal with suspected cross-contamination and a sequencing artifact. In a later analysis, a clonal expansion index was calculated for each public chain from normalized within-repertoire ranks of inferred template counts. A later analysis computed generation probabilities with a VDJ recombination model fitted to out-of-frame rearrangements, and checked the results against IGoR. Hypergeometric tests were used in a later analysis to score TCR-TCR, TCR-HLA and TCR-CMV co-occurrence, with a repertoire-size bias correction applied to the TCR pairs. In a later analysis, false discovery rates were estimated by permuting HLA or CMV assignments 20 times. In a later analysis, co-occurring TCRs were grouped using DBSCAN, with TCRdist sequence similarity added in when clustering inside HLA-allele-positive subsets. Repertoires with fewer than 30,000 or more than 120,000 public chains were left out of co-occurrence clustering, as were five repertoires with anomalous nucleotide sharing. Held by TCRdb, this immuneACCESS table contains in-frame sequences only and omits some clones. Under half of the omission traces to an unresolved V gene where checked; the cause of the rest is unknown. V and J calls and clone size are given by that table; D and trimming were obtained from the DNA. This sample's table has entries for fewer than 85,000 clones. The ten largest clones capture approximately 4.2% of the sample.

About this clone: Its recognized antigen is unknown.

Trimming accounts for 1 base at V and 3 bases at J, while the number of junction bases matched to no gene is 18. According to the germline V gene, CDR1 reads LGHNT and CDR2 reads FRNRAP. The CDR3 sequence holds 20 residues, the cysteine and phenylalanine included. The retained sequence is limited to the CDR3, 60 bases, with the frame set at the first base. The clonotype comes from a young man in good health and CMV-seronegative. The sequencing sample was made of PBMCs. This receptor chain uses TRBV12-5 and TRBJ2-5; TRBD1 aligns with 9 central bases. The CDR3 amino acid sequence is: CASGLGVTGAGTGIEETQYF. The base sequence is TGTGCTAGTGGTTTGGGGGTCACAGGTGCGGGGACAGGGATAGAAGAGACCCAGTACTTC.